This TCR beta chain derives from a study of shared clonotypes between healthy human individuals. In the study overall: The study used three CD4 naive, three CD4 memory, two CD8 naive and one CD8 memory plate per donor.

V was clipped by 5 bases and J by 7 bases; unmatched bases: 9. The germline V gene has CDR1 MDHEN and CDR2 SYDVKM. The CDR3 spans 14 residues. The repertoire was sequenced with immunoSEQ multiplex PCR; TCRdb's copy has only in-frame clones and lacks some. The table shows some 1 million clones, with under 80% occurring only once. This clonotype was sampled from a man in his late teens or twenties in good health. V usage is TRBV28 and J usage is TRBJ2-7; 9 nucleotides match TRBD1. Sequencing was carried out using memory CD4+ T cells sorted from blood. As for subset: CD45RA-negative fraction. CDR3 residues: CASSPLGQGGEQYF. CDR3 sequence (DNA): TGTGCCAGCAGTCCTCTGGGACAGGGAGGAGAGCAGTACTTC.